This T cell receptor (beta chain) was documented in a study of post-analysis software for immune sequencing data. A remark on this clonotype: Antigen unknown.

Unique molecular identifiers were carried by the TCR beta cDNA libraries. Input amounts of roughly 1 to 10 million T cells were used. These gave around 500,000 cDNA molecules, so each molecule approximated one T cell. Using its own MiXCR run on the PCR reads, TCRdb lists one record per CDR3 protein. Of fewer than 900,000 distinct CDR3 sequences listed, roughly 50% are singletons. Points from the study as a whole: Versus controls, multiple sclerosis patients showed significantly lower diversity (normalized Chao1). Pronounced co-clustering by F measure was evident among identically batched samples.

This receptor was taken from a girl aged 10 to 17 with multiple sclerosis. The material sequenced was blood.

CDR3 nucleotides: TGCGCCAGCAGCCAGACAGGGGGCGAGTATGGCTACACCTTC. Protein sequence: CASSQTGGEYGYTF. The chain combines TRBV4-3 with TRBJ1-2, with 10 nucleotides matching TRBD1. Looked up from germline, CDR1 is LGHNA and CDR2 is YSLEER. J gave up 5 bases and V 3 bases, and 3 bases lay outside the gene matches. This CDR3 comprises 14 residues.